These 8 T cell receptor beta chains share one sample of origin, sequenced in a study of T cells in Graves' hyperthyroidism and ophthalmopathy (dated 2019 in TCRdb). Receptor amplification or capture employed multiplex PCR. TCRdb lists the instrument as Illumina HiSeq 2000. The TCR beta CDR3 regions were amplified from the RNA transcripts. A first-round RT-PCR of the TCR CDR3 used the HTBI primer set with the Qiagen OneStep RT-PCR kit. TCRdb reanalyzed the raw reads on its own, using fastp at Q25 for trimming and MiXCR for clone calling, and kept in-frame beta chains. CDR3 protein duplicates are merged, each entry listing the most common genes and DNA. Here the sample has about 290,000 distinct CDR3 sequences; around 15% occur a single time. In total, the top ten clones hold 30% to 35% of the sample. Sequencing was performed on blood. The receptors here all came from a woman in her forties or fifties with Graves' hyperthyroidism that later progressed to Graves' ophthalmopathy.

On this clonotype itself: This may arise from a read error, as a much more abundant clone is one base away. The chain carries TRBV11-3 and TRBJ1-1, with D perhaps TRBD1 (6 bases). Trimming removed 6 bases from V and 4 bases from J, with 12 bases in between. Per the germline V gene, CDR1 is SGHNT and CDR2 is YENEEA. The CDR3 consists of 13 residues. The CDR3 loop reads CASRLEGGTEAFF. Written as DNA, the CDR3 is TGTGCCAGCAGGCTTGAGGGGGGCACTGAAGCTTTCTTT.

This clonotype was counted at least ten times. This chain joins TRBV20-1 and TRBJ1-2, with D maybe TRBD1 (5 bases). The CDR3 length is 13 residues. Germline assignment: CDR1 DFQATT and CDR2 SNEGSKA (reference sequence). The V and J ends lost 0 bases and 8 bases respectively, with 13 bases between them. The CDR3 is CSARDQAGLGYTF. CDR3 nucleotide sequence: TGCAGTGCTAGAGATCAGGCAGGGCTAGGCTACACCTTC.

Many counts were recorded for this clonotype. The gene calls are TRBV28 and TRBJ2-7; D perhaps matches TRBD1 (7 bases). The germline V gene has CDR1 MDHEN and CDR2 SYDVKM. The CDR3 covers 14 residues. Between the trimmed V and J ends, which lost 2 bases and 4 bases, there was a span of 12 bases. The chain's CDR3 is CASSLPRGRYEQYF. CDR3 DNA sequence: TGTGCCAGCAGTTTACCCAGGGGGAGGTACGAGCAGTACTTC.

The chain is built from TRBV5-1 and TRBJ1-3, with D hard to call. CDR1 is SGHRS, CDR2 YFSETQ, per germline. This CDR3 spans 13 amino acids. Trimming stripped 2 bases from V and 0 bases from J, with 3 bases between. The CDR3 here is CASSFDSGNTIYF. The CDR3 DNA follows: TGCGCCAGCAGCTTTGACTCTGGAAACACCATATATTTT.

The CDR3 DNA follows: TGTGCCAGTAGTATAGCGACTAGCGGGAGGGGTGAGCAGTTCTTC. This gives the protein CASSIATSGRGEQFF. The genes are TRBV19 and TRBJ2-1, with 14 bases lining up with TRBD2. The CDR3 runs 15 residues. Trimming cost V 1 base and J 9 bases; bases outside gene matches: 2. Germline-derived CDR1 and CDR2 are LNHDA and SQIVND (reference sequence).

The rearrangement uses TRBV7-2 and TRBJ1-6; 8 nucleotides agree with TRBD1. The ends lost 6 bases at V and 8 bases at J; junction bases unmatched: 9. The V gene's germline CDR1 is SGHTA and CDR2 FQGNSA. CDR3 length equals 15 residues. The CDR3 bases are TGTGCCAGCAGTGAGTCCAGGGGGCGGTATTCACCCCTCCACTTT. This encodes CASSESRGRYSPLHF.

Many counts were recorded for this clonotype. The chain carries TRBV30 and TRBJ2-5; D is unclear. This CDR3 spans 12 amino acids. CDR1 GTSNPN and CDR2 SVGIG come from the germline V gene (reference sequence). V was shortened by 5 bases and J by 5 bases, with 12 bases between the two germline ends. The CDR3 coding sequence is TGTGCCTGGGGGCCTAGGTCCGAGACCCAGTACTTC. Translated, it gives CAWGPRSETQYF.

This clonotype has ten or more counts. This chain joins TRBV9 and TRBJ1-2; TRBD1 is a possible D gene (6 bases). Germline V gene sequence: CDR1 SGDLS, CDR2 YYNGEE. Trimming stripped 0 bases from V and 8 bases from J, with 14 bases between. The CDR3 is 14 residues long. The CDR3 DNA is TGTGCCAGCAGCGTAGCTCCAGGGGTATGGGGCTACACCTTC. The encoded protein is CASSVAPGVWGYTF.